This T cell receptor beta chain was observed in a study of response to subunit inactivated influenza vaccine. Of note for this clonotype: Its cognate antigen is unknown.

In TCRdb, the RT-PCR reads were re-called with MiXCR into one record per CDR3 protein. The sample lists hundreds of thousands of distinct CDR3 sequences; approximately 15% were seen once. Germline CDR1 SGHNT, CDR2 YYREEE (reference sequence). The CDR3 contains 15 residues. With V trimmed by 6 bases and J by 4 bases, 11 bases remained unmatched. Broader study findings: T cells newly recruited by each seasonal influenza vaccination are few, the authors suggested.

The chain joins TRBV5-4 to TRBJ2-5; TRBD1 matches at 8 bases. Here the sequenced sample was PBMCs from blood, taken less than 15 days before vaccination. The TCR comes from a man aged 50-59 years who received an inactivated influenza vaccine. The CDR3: CASTLDRAGRETQYF. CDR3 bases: TGTGCCAGCACCCTGGACAGGGCCGGTAGAGAGACCCAGTACTTC.